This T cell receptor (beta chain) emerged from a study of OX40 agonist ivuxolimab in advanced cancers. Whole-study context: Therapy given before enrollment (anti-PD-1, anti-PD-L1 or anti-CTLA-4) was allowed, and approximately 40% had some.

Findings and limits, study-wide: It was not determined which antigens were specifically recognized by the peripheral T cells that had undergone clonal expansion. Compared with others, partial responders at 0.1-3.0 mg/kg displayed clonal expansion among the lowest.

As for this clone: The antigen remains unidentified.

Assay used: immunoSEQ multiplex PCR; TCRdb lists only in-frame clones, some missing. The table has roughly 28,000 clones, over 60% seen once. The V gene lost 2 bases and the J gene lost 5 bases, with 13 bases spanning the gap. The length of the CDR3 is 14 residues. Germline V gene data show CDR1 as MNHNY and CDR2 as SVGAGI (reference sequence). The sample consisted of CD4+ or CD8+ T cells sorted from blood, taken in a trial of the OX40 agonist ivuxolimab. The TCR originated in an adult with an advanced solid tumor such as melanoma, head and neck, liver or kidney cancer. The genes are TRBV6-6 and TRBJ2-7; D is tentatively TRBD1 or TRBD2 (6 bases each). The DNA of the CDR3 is TGTGCCAGCAGTTACATTAACGGGGGCAACGAGCAGTACTTC. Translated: CASSYINGGNEQYF.